Included here is one T cell receptor beta chain sequence, with context. The germline CDR1 and CDR2 sequences are SGHRS and YFSETQ. Trimming left V 0 bases short and J 4 bases short, with 6 bases between. The CDR3 is made up of 13 amino acids. The data were taken from a study of T cell changes during pregnancy in multiple sclerosis. Method: immunoSEQ multiplex PCR; TCRdb's copy keeps in-frame clones and lacks some. Among about 110,000 clones listed, roughly 92% were seen once. V usage is TRBV5-1 and J usage is TRBJ2-3; tentative D call: TRBD2 (5 bases). The starting material was peripheral blood, obtained in the third trimester of pregnancy. The sequence was obtained from a female donor in good health, enrolled as a control in a pregnancy study. The CDR3 is CASSLAGADTQYF. CDR3 bases: TGCGCCAGCAGCTTGGCCGGGGCAGATACGCAGTATTTT. The full variable domain, in which reference TRBV5-1 and TRBJ2-3 provide the parts outside the CDR3, is KAGVTQTPRYLIKTRGQQVTLSCSPISGHRSVSWYQQTPGQGLQFLFEYFSETQRNKGNFPGRFSGRQFSNSRSEMNVSTLELGDSALYLCASSLAGADTQYFGPGTRLTVL.